A selection of T cell receptor beta chains follows, all from one sample in a study of tumor and adjacent non-tumor tissue in lung cancer. TCRdb re-called the multiplex PCR reads with MiXCR, one entry per CDR3 protein. The table includes 100,000 or so distinct CDR3 sequences, about 62% detected once. Specimen: distant non-tumor lung tissue. The receptors were sampled from a man aged 25-40 years with non-small cell lung cancer. Both conserved end residues are part of each CDR3. The D gene is left open where the match is weak. A clone size is listed for some rows: how often the clone was seen (once, few, many), or a class if it is expanded.

>TRBV30|many|TRBJ2-7|.|15
CAWRVGGGQPYEQYF
TGTGCCTGGAGAGTCGGAGGGGGACAGCCCTACGAGCAGTACTTC
>TRBV14|many|TRBJ2-5|.|14
CASSQLTGKETQYF
TGTGCCAGCAGCCAACTAACAGGAAAAGAGACCCAGTACTTC
>TRBV5-6|.|TRBJ2-4|TRBD2|16
CASSQTSGPAKNIQYF
TGTGCCAGCAGCCAGACTAGCGGCCCAGCCAAAAACATTCAGTACTTC
>TRBV12-3/TRBV12-4|many|TRBJ1-2|.|15
CASSLSQGYGYGYTF
TGTGCCAGCAGTTTGTCACAGGGTTACGGCTATGGCTACACCTTC
>TRBV20-1|once|TRBJ2-2|.|13
CRARSRFTGVLFF
TGCAGAGCTAGATCCCGCTTTACCGGGGTGCTGTTTTTT
>TRBV20-1|.|TRBJ2-2|.|13
CSALRKRIGELFF
TGCAGTGCACTTAGAAAGAGGATCGGGGAGCTGTTTTTT
>TRBV11-1|.|TRBJ2-3|TRBD2|17
CASSPWTSRERTDTQYF
TGTGCCAGCAGCCCTTGGACTAGCAGGGAGAGAACAGATACGCAGTATTTT
>TRBV11-2|.|TRBJ2-2|TRBD2|15
CVISLGREVAGELFF
TGTGTCATCAGCCTCGGACGGGAGGTCGCCGGGGAGCTGTTTTTT
>TRBV10-2|.|TRBJ2-4|.|16
CASRGSNRDAKNIQYF
TGCGCCAGCAGAGGTAGCAACAGGGACGCTAAAAACATTCAGTACTTC
>TRBV11-2|once|TRBJ2-5|.|15
CASSRTSGGRENQYF
TGTGCCAGCAGCAGAACTAGTGGGGGCAGAGAGAACCAGTACTTC
>TRBV10-2|.|TRBJ1-1|TRBD1|15
CANSWTGWGASEVLF
TGCGCCAACAGTTGGACAGGGTGGGGGGCATCTGAAGTTCTCTTT
>TRBV7-8|.|TRBJ2-7|TRBD2|16
CASSLMVREVGYEQYF
TGTGCCAGCAGCTTAATGGTTCGGGAGGTGGGGTACGAGCAATACTTC
>TRBV6-6|few|TRBJ2-7|.|13
CVSHRGSAYEQYF
TGTGTCAGCCACCGGGGCAGCGCCTACGAGCAGTACTTC
>TRBV11-2|.|TRBJ2-3|.|14
CASSLEGGTDMQYF
TGTGCCAGCAGCTTAGAAGGGGGAACGGATATGCAGTATTTT
>TRBV6-6|.|TRBJ2-2|.|15
CACSYENKGAGELFF
TGTGCCTGCAGTTACGAAAACAAAGGGGCCGGGGAGCTATTTTTT
>TRBV29-1|once|TRBJ2-1|.|13
CSVLSLVGNEQFF
TGCAGCGTTTTAAGCCTAGTGGGGAATGAGCAGTTCTTC
>TRBV20-1|.|TRBJ1-3|TRBD1|18
CSARGSATGWFSGNTIYF
TGCAGTGCTAGAGGATCGGCGACAGGGTGGTTCTCTGGAAACACCATATATTTT
>TRBV24-1|.|TRBJ2-1|TRBD2|16
CATSDRLAGGIHEQFF
TGTGCCACCAGTGATCGTCTAGCGGGGGGGATCCATGAGCAGTTCTTC
>TRBV29-1|.|TRBJ2-5|.|16
CSVVHRGLHVQETQYF
TGCAGCGTTGTCCACAGGGGACTACACGTCCAAGAGACCCAGTACTTC
>TRBV11-2|.|TRBJ2-2|TRBD2|17
CASSPRAKREYTGELFF
TGTGCCAGCAGCCCCCGAGCCAAGCGGGAGTACACCGGGGAGCTGTTTTTT
>TRBV20-1|once|TRBJ1-2|.|12
CNADRKGSGYTF
TGCAATGCCGACAGGAAGGGATCCGGCTACACCTTC
>TRBV20-1|.|TRBJ2-1|TRBD2|15
CSALTGTSILHELYF
TGCAGTGCCCTGACCGGGACTAGCATTCTCCATGAGCTGTACTTC
>TRBV5-4|.|TRBJ1-1|.|13
CSSNWDRNTEAFF
TGTTCCAGCAACTGGGATAGGAACACTGAAGCTTTCTTT
>TRBV6-5|.|TRBJ2-7|.|16
CASSYASSLSSYEQYF
TGTGCAAGCAGTTACGCCAGTAGCTTGAGCTCCTACGAGCAGTACTTC
>TRBV2|.|TRBJ1-6|.|12
CANSDLGRVLHF
TGTGCCAACAGTGACCTGGGTCGCGTCCTCCACTTT
>TRBV2|once|TRBJ2-1|.|15
CASSVGRALRNERFF
TGTGCCAGCAGTGTTGGCAGGGCATTAAGAAATGAGCGGTTCTTC
>TRBV5-4|.|TRBJ1-1|TRBD1|13
CDSSLGTGLEAFF
TGTGACAGCAGCCTCGGGACAGGTCTCGAAGCTTTCTTT